Detailed here is one T cell receptor beta chain. Its specificity is unknown. The sample's time point: pretreatment peripheral blood. The entry originates in a study of PD-L1 blockade in urothelial cancer. Whole-study context: A median of about 140,000 T cells was found in the blood samples.

The CDR3 is 13 amino acids. CDR1 and CDR2 from the germline V gene are LNHDA and SQIVND (reference sequence). V lost 6 bases, J lost 2 bases, and 9 bases lay in between. Spiking each PCR with synthetic TCR analog templates was performed. Profiling relied on immunoSEQ multiplex PCR, and the TCRdb table lists in-frame clones only, not all of them. The repertoire holds 37,000 or so clones, with under 90% as singletons. The study's findings and limits: Below-median pretreatment blood TCR clonality was associated with improved progression-free and overall survival.

The clonotype was recovered from a man in his 60s with urothelial cancer. The J gene is TRBJ2-3, the V gene TRBV19; no firm D call. The input for sequencing was PBMCs, taken around atezolizumab (anti-PD-L1) treatment. CDR3 nucleotide sequence: TGTGCCAGTAGCCTCGCGTTCACAGATACGCAGTATTTT. Protein product: CASSLAFTDTQYF.